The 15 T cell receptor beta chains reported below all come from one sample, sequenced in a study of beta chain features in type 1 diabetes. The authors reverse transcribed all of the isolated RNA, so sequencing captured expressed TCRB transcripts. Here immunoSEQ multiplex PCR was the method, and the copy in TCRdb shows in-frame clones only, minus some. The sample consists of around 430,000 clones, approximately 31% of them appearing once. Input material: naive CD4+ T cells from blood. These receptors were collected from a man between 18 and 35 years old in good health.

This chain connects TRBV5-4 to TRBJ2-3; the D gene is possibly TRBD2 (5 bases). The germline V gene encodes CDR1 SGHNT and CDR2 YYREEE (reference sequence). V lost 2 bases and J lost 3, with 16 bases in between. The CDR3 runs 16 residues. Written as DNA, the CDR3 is TGTGCCAGCAGCTTCCGTGTCGTGGGAGTAACAGATACGCAGTATTTT. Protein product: CASSFRVVGVTDTQYF.

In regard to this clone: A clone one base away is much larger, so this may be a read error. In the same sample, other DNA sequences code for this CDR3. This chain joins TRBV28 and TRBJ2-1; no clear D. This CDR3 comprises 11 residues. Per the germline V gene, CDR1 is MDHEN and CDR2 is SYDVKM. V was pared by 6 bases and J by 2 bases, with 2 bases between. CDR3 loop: CASSAYNEQFF. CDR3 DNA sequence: TGTGCCAGCAGCGCCTACAATGAGCAGTTCTTC.

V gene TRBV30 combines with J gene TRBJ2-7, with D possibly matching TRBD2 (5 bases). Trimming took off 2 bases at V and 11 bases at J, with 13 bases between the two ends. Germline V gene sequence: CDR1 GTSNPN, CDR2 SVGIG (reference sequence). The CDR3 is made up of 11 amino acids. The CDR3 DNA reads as TGTGCCTGGAGTAGCGGTTCCCAGGAGTACTTC. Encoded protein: CAWSSGSQEYF.

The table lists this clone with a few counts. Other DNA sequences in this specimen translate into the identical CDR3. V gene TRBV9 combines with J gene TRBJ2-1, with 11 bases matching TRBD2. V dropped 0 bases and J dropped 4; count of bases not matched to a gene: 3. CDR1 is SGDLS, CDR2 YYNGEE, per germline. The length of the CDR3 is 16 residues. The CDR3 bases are TGTGCCAGCAGCGTAGGGGGACTAGCGGTATACAATGAGCAGTTCTTC. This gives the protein CASSVGGLAVYNEQFF.

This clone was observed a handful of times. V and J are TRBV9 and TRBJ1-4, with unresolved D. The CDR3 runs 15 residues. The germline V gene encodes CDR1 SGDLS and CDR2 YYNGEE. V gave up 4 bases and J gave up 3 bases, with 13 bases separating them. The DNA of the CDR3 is TGTGCCAGCAGCACAACCCCTGGATCTAATGAAAAACTGTTTTTT. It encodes CASSTTPGSNEKLFF.

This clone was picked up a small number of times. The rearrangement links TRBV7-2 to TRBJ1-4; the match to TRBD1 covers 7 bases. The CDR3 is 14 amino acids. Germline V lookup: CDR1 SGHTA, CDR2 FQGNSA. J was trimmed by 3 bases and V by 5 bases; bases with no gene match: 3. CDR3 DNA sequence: TGTGCCAGCAGCACGACAGGGCCTAATGAAAAACTGTTTTTT. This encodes CASSTTGPNEKLFF.

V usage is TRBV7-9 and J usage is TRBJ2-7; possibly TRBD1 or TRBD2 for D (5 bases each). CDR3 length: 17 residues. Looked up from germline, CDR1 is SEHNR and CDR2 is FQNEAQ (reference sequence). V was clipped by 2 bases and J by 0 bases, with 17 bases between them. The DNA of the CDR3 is TGTGCCAGCAGCTTAAGGCGGTCAGGGACGAGCTCCTACGAGCAGTACTTC. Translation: CASSLRRSGTSSYEQYF.

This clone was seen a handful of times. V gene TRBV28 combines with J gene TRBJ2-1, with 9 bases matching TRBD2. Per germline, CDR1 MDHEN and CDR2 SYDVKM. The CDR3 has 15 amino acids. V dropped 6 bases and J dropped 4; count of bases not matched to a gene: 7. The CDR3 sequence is CASRSAGGLYNEQFF. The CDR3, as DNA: TGTGCCAGCAGGTCAGCGGGAGGCCTATACAATGAGCAGTTCTTC.

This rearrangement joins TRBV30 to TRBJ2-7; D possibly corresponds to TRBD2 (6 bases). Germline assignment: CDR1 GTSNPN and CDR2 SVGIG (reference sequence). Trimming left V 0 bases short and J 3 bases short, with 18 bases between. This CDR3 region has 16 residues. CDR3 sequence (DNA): TGTGCCTGGAGTGTACGGCGGGGCAGGGTATACTACGAGCAGTACTTC. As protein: CAWSVRRGRVYYEQYF.

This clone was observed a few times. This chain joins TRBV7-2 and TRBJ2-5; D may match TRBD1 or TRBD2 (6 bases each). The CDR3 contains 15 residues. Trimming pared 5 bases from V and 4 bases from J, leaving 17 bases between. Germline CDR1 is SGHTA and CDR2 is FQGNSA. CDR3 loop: CASSLQRGAGETQYF. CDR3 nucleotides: TGTGCCAGCAGCCTCCAAAGGGGGGCGGGAGAGACCCAGTACTTC.

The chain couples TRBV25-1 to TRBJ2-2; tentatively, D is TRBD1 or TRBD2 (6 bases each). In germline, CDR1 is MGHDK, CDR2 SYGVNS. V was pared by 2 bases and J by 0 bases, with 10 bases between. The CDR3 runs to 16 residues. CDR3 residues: CASSEPGGANTGELFF. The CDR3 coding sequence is TGTGCCAGCAGTGAACCCGGGGGCGCGAACACCGGGGAGCTGTTTTTT.

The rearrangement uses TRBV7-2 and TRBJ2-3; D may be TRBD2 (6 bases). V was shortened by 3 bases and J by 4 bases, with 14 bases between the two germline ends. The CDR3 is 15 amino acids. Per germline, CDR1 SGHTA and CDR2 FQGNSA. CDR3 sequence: CASSFVGGPADTQYF. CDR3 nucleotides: TGTGCCAGCAGCTTCGTAGGAGGGCCGGCAGATACGCAGTATTTT.

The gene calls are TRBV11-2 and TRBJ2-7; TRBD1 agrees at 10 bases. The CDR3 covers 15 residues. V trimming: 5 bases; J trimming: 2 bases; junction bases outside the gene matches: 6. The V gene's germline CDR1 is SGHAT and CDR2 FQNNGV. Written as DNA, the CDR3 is TGTGCCAGCAGCGCCGGGACAGGGGCAGCCTACGAGCAGTACTTC. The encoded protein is CASSAGTGAAYEQYF.

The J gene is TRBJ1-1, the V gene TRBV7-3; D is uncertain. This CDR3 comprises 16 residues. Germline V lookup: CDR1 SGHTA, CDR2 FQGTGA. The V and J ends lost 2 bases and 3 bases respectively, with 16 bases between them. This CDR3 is CASSLEAPLSYTEAFF. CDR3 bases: TGTGCCAGCAGCTTAGAGGCCCCCCTCAGCTACACTGAAGCTTTCTTT.

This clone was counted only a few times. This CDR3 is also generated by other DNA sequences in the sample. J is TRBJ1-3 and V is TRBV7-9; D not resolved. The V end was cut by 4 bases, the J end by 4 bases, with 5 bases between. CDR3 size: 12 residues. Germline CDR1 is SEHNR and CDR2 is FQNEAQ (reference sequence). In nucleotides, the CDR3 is TGTGCCAGCAGCTCCCTCGGAAACACCATATATTTT. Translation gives CASSSLGNTIYF.